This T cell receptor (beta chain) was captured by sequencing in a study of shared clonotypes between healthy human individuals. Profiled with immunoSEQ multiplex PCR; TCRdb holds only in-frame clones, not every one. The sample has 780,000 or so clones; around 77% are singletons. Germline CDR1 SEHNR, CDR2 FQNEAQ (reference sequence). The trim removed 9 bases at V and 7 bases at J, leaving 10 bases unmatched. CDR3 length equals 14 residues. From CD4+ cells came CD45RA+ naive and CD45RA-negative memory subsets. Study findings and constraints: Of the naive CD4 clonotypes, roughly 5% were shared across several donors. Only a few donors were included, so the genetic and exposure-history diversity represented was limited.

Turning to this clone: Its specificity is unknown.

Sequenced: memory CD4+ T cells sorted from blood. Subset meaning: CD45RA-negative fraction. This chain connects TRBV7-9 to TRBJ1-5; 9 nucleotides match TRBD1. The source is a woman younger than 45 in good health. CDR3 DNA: TGTGCCAGTCCACAACAGGGGGCTTGGCAGCCCCAGCATTTT. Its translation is CASPQQGAWQPQHF.